Below are 18 T cell receptor beta chains sequenced from a single sample in a study of T cells after yellow fever vaccination. TCRdb itself ran the 5' RACE reads through MiXCR, one entry per CDR3 protein. The sample shows some 400,000 distinct CDR3 sequences, roughly a sixth of them seen only once. The sequencing here drew on PBMCs, taken before the yellow fever booster vaccination. The receptor set was obtained from a man between 18 and 35 years old who received the YFV17D yellow fever vaccine.

V gene TRBV4-2 combines with J gene TRBJ2-3; 7 bases align to TRBD2. The V segment lost 2 bases and the J segment 6 bases; nucleotides outside the gene matches: 8. Germline CDR1 LGHNA, CDR2 YNFKEQ. This CDR3 is 15 amino acids long. CDR3 residues: CASSQYSGPSDTQYF. The CDR3 DNA is TGTGCCAGCAGCCAATATAGCGGGCCATCGGATACGCAGTATTTT.

This clonotype was detected a few times. This chain connects TRBV6-5 to TRBJ1-5; D perhaps matches TRBD1 (5 bases). The CDR3 length is 13 residues. Trimming removed 5 bases from V and 4 bases from J, with 9 bases in between. CDR1 is MNHEY and CDR2 is SVGAGI in the germline V gene. CDR3 protein: CASSQQANQPQHF. For the CDR3, the DNA is TGTGCCAGCAGTCAACAGGCTAATCAGCCCCAGCATTTT.

CDR3 nucleotide sequence: TGCGCCAGCGGACAGGGGACGGAGACCCAGTACTTC. Its translation: CASGQGTETQYF. The V call is TRBV10-1, the J call TRBJ2-5, with TRBD1 identical over 9 bases. The CDR3 runs to 12 residues. Germline trimming cut 8 bases from V and 5 bases from J; bases unmatched to any gene: 3. Looked up from germline, CDR1 is WNHNN and CDR2 is SYGVQD (reference sequence).

The V call is TRBV4-1, the J call TRBJ1-6; D is unresolved. This CDR3 spans 15 amino acids. CDR1 and CDR2 (germline): MGHRA, YSYEKL. V was pared by 1 base and J by 9 bases, with 13 bases between. CDR3 nucleotides: TGCGCCAGCAGCCAAGCCGGGCAGTCCCTTTCACCCCTCCACTTT. It is translated as CASSQAGQSLSPLHF.

The sample holds a few counts of this clonotype. The chain links TRBV20-1 to TRBJ1-3; D is possibly TRBD1 (5 bases). Trimming cost V 3 bases and J 1 base, with 10 bases left between them. This CDR3 has 14 residues. Germline V gives CDR1 DFQATT, CDR2 SNEGSKA (reference sequence). The CDR3 DNA sequence: TGCAGTGCTAGGTCGGGGGGTTCTGGAAACACCATATATTTT. This codes for CSARSGGSGNTIYF.

This chain uses TRBV7-9 with TRBJ1-4; D is uncertain. The germline V gene encodes CDR1 SEHNR and CDR2 FQNEAQ (reference sequence). Trimming stripped 1 base from V and 7 bases from J, with 7 bases between. This CDR3 region has 13 residues. CDR3 in DNA: TGTGCCAGCAGCTTAGAGGTTCTTGAAAAACTGTTTTTT. This translates into CASSLEVLEKLFF.

The chain is built from TRBV3-1 and TRBJ2-7; D gene uncertain. This CDR3 contains 13 residues. V lost 4 bases to trimming and J lost 2 bases, with 9 bases between them. Germline V gene lookup returns CDR1 LGHDT and CDR2 YNNKEL (reference sequence). The CDR3 here is CASSPVTPYEQYF. The CDR3 bases are TGTGCCAGCAGCCCGGTGACTCCCTACGAGCAGTACTTC.

This clonotype was seen only a few times. The chain combines TRBV7-9 with TRBJ2-5; D is possibly TRBD1 (5 bases). CDR1 is SEHNR and CDR2 is FQNEAQ in the germline V gene (reference sequence). CDR3 length: 13 residues. Between the trimmed V and J ends, which lost 5 bases and 5 bases, there was a span of 12 bases. As DNA, the CDR3 is TGTGCCAGCAGCGCAGGGTCGTCGGAGACCCAGTACTTC. This sequence encodes CASSAGSSETQYF. Complete variable domain (other parts from reference TRBV7-9 and TRBJ2-5): DTGVSQNPRHKITKRGQNVTFRCDPISEHNRLYWYRQTLGQGPEFLTYFQNEAQLEKSRLLSDRFSAERPKGSFSTLEIQRTEQGDSAMYLCASSAGSSETQYFGPGTRLLVL.

There are a few counts of this clonotype. The genes are TRBV7-2 and TRBJ1-4; D is ambiguous. Per the germline V gene, CDR1 is SGHTA and CDR2 is FQGNSA. The ends were cut back, 6 bases at V and 6 bases at J, with 14 bases in the middle. This CDR3 spans 14 amino acids. Here the CDR3 DNA reads TGTGCCAGCAGTAGGAGTCCCCCTTATGAAAAACTGTTTTTT. Translating gives CASSRSPPYEKLFF.

There are a few counts of this clonotype. CDR3 protein: CASSSRGVDTEAFF. The CDR3 nucleotides read TGCGCCAGCAGCTCCCGGGGGGTTGACACTGAAGCTTTCTTT. The gene calls are TRBV4-1 and TRBJ1-1, with D perhaps TRBD1 (5 bases). The germline gives CDR1 MGHRA, CDR2 YSYEKL. The CDR3 covers 14 residues. Between the trimmed V and J ends, which lost 5 bases and 3 bases, there was a span of 13 bases.

A few counts support this clonotype. The rearrangement links TRBV5-8 to TRBJ2-7, with D possibly matching TRBD1 (5 bases). Germline V lookup: CDR1 SGHTS, CDR2 YDEGEE. The CDR3 has 14 amino acids. The V gene lost 0 bases and the J gene lost 0 bases, with 7 bases spanning the gap. The CDR3 is CASSLGQRSYEQYV. In DNA, the CDR3 is TGTGCCAGCAGCTTGGGACAGCGCTCCTACGAGCAGTACGTC.

This clonotype was seen a handful of times. The chain carries TRBV5-1 and TRBJ1-2; D is ambiguous. The CDR3 sequence is 12 residues long. Germline loops: CDR1 SGHRS, CDR2 YFSETQ. V lost 5 bases, J lost 1 base, and 6 bases lay in between. The CDR3 DNA is TGCGCCAGCAGGAGCAGTAACTATGGCTACACCTTC. The encoded protein is CASRSSNYGYTF.

This clonotype has just a few counts. The germline gene is not matched at one end of the junction; a read error may be the cause. V usage is TRBV6-1 and J usage is TRBJ2-1; 13 bases agree with TRBD2. This CDR3 has 17 amino acids. Germline V gives CDR1 MNHNS, CDR2 SASEGT. The CDR3 nucleotides read TGTGCCAGCAGCGAAGATACTAGCGGGGGGGCGGGCAATGAGCAGTTCTTC. Amino acid sequence: CASSEDTSGGAGNEQFF.

The chain is built from TRBV5-6 and TRBJ1-1; 8 positions agree with TRBD1. The CDR3 runs to 17 residues. The ends lost 1 base at V and 1 base at J; junction bases unmatched: 9. Germline lookup yields CDR1 SGHDT and CDR2 YYEEEE. CDR3 DNA sequence: TGTGCCAGCAGCTTGTTATTCAGGGGGCCCACGAACACTGAAGCTTTCTTT. This gives the protein CASSLLFRGPTNTEAFF.

This clonotype was picked up a small number of times. The rearrangement uses TRBV28 and TRBJ1-2; 8 bases map to TRBD1. Per the germline V gene, CDR1 is MDHEN and CDR2 is SYDVKM. The CDR3 is 13 residues long. Trimming removed 8 bases from V and 8 bases from J; junction bases left unmatched: 10. As DNA, the CDR3 is TGTGCCAGCCTCCCTTTCAGGGGGCAGGGCTACACCTTC. As protein: CASLPFRGQGYTF.

This clonotype was seen more than once but under ten times. The chain recombines TRBV10-3 with TRBJ1-2; D is possibly TRBD1 (5 bases). Trimming removed 8 bases at V and 5 bases at J, with 15 bases between. Per germline, CDR1 ENHRY and CDR2 SYGVKD. This CDR3 is built from 13 residues. CDR3 in DNA: TGTGCCATCGGTCAACCGGGACCTTATGGCTACACCTTC. Translated: CAIGQPGPYGYTF.

This clonotype showed up just a few times. This chain joins TRBV5-5 and TRBJ1-1; no definite D call. Between the trimmed V and J ends, which lost 2 bases and 1 base, there was a span of 9 bases. This CDR3 has 14 residues. The germline CDR1 and CDR2 sequences are SGHKS and YYEKEE (reference sequence). CDR3 loop: CASSFADGNTEAFF. The CDR3 DNA reads as TGTGCCAGCAGCTTTGCCGACGGGAACACTGAAGCTTTCTTT.

This clonotype came up a few times. The chain has TRBV20-1 and TRBJ2-1; no firm D call. V was shortened by 3 bases and J by 5 bases, with 8 bases between the two germline ends. This CDR3 spans 12 amino acids. From germline, CDR1 is DFQATT and CDR2 SNEGSKA (reference sequence). The chain's CDR3 is CSASRPDNEQFF. As DNA, the CDR3 is TGCAGTGCTAGTAGACCGGACAATGAGCAGTTCTTC.